A selection of T cell receptor beta chains follows, all from one sample in a study of blood T cell repertoires in COVID-19. Assay: immunoSEQ multiplex PCR; the TCRdb copy retains only in-frame clones and omits some. The profile shows about 360,000 clones, around 83% of them singletons. The specimen was peripheral blood. The source of these receptors is a man aged 25-45 years with active or convalescent COVID-19. CDR3s leave out the opening cysteine and the closing phenylalanine or tryptophan. Each record gives: CDR3 length, V gene, J gene, CDR3 protein.

12	TRBV7-3	TRBJ2-3	ASTTSANTDTQY
13	TRBV18	TRBJ2-7	ASSLGTAKVGEQY
13	TRBV7-8	TRBJ1-6	ASSLAAGAGSPLH
13	TRBV6-2/TRBV6-3	TRBJ1-5	ASSPGQGFRQPQH
17	TRBV5-1	TRBJ1-2	ASSPVGGATFVLDYGYT
11	TRBV5-1	TRBJ1-3	ASSPLQGNTIY
12	TRBV7-9	TRBJ2-7	ASSPKSSRHEQY
14	TRBV5-4	TRBJ2-4	ASSWGTSGSRNIQY
14	TRBV5-1	TRBJ2-3	ASSPTRLAGTDTQY
12	TRBV9	TRBJ2-7	ASSVVASGGEQY
11	TRBV6-5	TRBJ2-7	ASSTDQGGEQY
8	TRBV2	TRBJ2-1	ASTGGEQF
15	TRBV2	TRBJ2-5	ASLFSGRVAPQETQY
11	TRBV7-2	TRBJ1-5	ASSRTGDQPQH
14	TRBV7-6	TRBJ2-7	ASSLRHRGSSYEQY
12	TRBV4-1	TRBJ2-7	ASSQGQGSYEQY
10	TRBV6-5	TRBJ1-1	ASSYSIGETF